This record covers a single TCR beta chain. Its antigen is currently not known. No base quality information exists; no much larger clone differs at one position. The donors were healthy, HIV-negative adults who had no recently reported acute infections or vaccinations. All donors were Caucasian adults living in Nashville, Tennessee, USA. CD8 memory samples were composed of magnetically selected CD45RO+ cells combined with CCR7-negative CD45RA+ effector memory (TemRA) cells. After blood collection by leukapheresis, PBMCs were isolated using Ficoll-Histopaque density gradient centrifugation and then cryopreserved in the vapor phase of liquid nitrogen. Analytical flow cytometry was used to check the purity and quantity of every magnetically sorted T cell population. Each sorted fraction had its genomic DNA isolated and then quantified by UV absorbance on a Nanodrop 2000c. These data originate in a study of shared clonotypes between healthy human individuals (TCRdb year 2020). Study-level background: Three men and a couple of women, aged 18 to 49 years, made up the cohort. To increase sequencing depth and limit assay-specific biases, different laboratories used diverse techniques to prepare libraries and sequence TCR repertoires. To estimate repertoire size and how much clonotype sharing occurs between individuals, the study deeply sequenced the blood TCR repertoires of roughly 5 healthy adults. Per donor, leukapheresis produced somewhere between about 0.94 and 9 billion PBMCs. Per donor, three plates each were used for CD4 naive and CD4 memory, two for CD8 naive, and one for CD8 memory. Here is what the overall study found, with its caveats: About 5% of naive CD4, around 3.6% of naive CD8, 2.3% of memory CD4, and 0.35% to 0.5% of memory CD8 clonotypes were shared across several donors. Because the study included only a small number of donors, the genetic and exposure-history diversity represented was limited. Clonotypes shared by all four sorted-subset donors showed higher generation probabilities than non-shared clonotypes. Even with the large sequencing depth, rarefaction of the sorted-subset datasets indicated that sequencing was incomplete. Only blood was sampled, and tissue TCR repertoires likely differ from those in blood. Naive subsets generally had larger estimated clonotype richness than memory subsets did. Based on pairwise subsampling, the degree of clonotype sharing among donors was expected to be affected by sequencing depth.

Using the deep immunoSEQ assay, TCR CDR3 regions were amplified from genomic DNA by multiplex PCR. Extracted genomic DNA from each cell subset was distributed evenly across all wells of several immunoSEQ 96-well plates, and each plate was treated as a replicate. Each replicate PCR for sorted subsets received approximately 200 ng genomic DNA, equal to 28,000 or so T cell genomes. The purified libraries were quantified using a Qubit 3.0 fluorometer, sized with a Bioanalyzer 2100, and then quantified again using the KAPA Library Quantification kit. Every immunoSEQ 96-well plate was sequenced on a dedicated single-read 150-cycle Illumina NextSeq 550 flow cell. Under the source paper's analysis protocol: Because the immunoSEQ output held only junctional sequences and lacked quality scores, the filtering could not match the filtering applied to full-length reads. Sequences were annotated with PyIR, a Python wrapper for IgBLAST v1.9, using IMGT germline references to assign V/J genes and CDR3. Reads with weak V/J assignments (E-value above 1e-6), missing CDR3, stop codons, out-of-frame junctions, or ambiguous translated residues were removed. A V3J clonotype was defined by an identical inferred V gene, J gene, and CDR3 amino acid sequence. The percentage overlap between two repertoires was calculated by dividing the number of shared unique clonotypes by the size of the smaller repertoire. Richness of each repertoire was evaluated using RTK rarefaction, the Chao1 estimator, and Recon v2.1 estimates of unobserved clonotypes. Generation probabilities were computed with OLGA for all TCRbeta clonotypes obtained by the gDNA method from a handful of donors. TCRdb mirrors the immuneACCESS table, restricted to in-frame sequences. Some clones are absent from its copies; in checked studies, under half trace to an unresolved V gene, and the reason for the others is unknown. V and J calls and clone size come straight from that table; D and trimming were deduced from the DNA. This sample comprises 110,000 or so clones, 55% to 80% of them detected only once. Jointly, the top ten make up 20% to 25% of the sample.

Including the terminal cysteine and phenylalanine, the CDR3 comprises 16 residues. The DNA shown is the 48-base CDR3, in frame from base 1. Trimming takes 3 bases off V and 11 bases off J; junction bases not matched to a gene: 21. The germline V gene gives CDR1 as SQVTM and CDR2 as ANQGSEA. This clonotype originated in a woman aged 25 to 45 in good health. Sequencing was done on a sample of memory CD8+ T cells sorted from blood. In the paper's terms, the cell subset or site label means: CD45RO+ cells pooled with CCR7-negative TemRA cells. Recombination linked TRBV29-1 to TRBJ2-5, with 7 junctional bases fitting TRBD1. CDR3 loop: CSVEGWTGDYGGEQYF. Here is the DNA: TGCAGCGTTGAGGGGTGGACAGGAGACTACGGTGGGGAGCAGTACTTC. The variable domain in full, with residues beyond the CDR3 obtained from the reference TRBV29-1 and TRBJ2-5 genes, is SAVISQKPSRDICQRGTSLTIQCQVDSQVTMMFWYRQQPGQSLTLIATANQGSEATYESGFVIDKFPISRPNLTFSTLTVSNMSPEDSSIYLCSVEGWTGDYGGEQYFGPGTRLLVL.